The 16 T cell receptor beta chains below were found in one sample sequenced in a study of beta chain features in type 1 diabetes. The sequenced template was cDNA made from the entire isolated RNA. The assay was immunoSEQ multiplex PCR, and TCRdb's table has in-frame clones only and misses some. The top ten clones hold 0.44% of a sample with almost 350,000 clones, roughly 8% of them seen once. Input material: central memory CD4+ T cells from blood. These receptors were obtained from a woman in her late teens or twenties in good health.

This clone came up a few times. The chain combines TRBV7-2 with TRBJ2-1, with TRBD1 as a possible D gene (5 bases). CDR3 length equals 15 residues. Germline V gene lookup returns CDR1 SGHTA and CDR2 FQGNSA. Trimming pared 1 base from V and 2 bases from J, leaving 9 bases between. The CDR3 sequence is CASSLDRRAYNEQFF. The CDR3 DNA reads TGTGCCAGCAGCTTAGACAGGAGAGCCTACAATGAGCAGTTCTTC.

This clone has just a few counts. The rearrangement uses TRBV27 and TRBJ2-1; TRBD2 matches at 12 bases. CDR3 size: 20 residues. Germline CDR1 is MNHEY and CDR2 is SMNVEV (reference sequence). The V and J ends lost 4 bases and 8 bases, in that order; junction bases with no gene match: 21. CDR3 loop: CASSSKTRPASGRVIDEQFF. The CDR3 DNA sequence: TGTGCCAGCAGTTCCAAGACAAGGCCGGCTAGCGGGAGGGTTATCGATGAGCAGTTCTTC.

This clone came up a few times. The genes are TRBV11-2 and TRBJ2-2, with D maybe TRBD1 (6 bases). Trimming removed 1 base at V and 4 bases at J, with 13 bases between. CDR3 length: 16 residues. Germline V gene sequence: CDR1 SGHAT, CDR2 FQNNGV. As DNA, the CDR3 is TGTGCCAGCAGCTTAGTAGGGACAAGGGGCACCGGGGAGCTGTTTTTT. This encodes CASSLVGTRGTGELFF.

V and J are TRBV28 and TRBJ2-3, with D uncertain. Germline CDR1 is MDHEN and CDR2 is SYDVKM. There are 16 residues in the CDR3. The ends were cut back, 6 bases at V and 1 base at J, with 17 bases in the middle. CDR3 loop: CASSPSGGLGTDTQYF. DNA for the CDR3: TGTGCCAGCAGCCCGTCGGGTGGCCTGGGCACAGATACGCAGTATTTT. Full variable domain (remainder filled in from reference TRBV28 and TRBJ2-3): DVKVTQSSRYLVKRTGEKVFLECVQDMDHENMFWYRQDPGLGLRLIYFSYDVKMKEKGDIPEGYSVSREKKERFSLILESASTNQTSMYLCASSPSGGLGTDTQYFGPGTRLTVL.

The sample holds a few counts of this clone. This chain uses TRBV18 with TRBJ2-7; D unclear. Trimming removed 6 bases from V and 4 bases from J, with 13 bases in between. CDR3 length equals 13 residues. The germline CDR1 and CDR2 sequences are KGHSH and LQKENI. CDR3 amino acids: CASSPTLGYEQYF. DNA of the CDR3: TGTGCCAGCTCCCCTACGTTGGGGTACGAGCAGTACTTC.

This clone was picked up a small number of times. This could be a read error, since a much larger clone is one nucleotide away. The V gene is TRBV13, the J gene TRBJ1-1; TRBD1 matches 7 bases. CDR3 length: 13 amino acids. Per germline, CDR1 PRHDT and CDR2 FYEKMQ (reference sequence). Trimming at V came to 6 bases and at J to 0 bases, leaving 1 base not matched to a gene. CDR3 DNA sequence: TGTGCCAGCAGTGGACAGGTGAACACTGAAGCTTTCTTT. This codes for CASSGQVNTEAFF.

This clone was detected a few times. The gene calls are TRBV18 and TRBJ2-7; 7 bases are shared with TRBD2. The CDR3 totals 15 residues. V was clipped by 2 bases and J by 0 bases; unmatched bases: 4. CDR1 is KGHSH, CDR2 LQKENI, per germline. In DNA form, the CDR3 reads TGTGCCAGCTCACCAACAAGGACTAGCTCCTACGAGCAGTACTTC. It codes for CASSPTRTSSYEQYF.

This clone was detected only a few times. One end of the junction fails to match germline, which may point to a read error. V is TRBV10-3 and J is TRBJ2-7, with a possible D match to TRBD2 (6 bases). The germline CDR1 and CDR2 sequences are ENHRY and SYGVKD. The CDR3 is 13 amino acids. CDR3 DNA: TGTGCCAGCAGTGAGGGGAGGACCTACGAGCAGTACTTC. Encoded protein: CASSEGRTYEQYF.

This CDR3 reads CASSQEYTHTDTQYF. In DNA form, the CDR3 reads TGCGCCAGCAGCCAAGAATACACACACACAGATACGCAGTATTTT. The chain joins TRBV4-3 to TRBJ2-3; no reliable D call. V gave up 0 bases and J gave up 2 bases, with 9 bases separating them. Germline V lookup: CDR1 LGHNA, CDR2 YSLEER. The CDR3 loop spans 15 amino acids.

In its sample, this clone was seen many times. CDR3 region: CASSGRTMDYGYTF. The CDR3 DNA is TGCGCCAGCAGCGGCCGGACGATGGACTATGGCTACACCTTC. The chain uses TRBV4-3 and TRBJ1-2; unclear D gene. CDR1 and CDR2 from the germline V gene are LGHNA and YSLEER. This CDR3 region has 14 residues. V was cut by 5 bases and J by 3 bases, with 13 bases left in between.

The CDR3 coding sequence is TGTGCCAGCAGTGGACGAATCGGGGGGGATCAGCCCCAGCATTTT. It encodes CASSGRIGGDQPQHF. V usage is TRBV6-1 and J usage is TRBJ1-5, with D tentatively TRBD1 (5 bases). Germline loops: CDR1 MNHNS, CDR2 SASEGT. CDR3 length equals 15 residues. With 4 bases removed from V and 5 bases from J, the gap between germline ends came to 15 bases.

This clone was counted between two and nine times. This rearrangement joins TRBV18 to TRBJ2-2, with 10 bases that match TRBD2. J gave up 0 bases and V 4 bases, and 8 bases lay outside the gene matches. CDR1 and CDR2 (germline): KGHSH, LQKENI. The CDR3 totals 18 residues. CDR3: CASSRALAGETNTGELFF. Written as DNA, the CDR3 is TGTGCCAGCTCACGAGCCCTAGCGGGAGAGACGAACACCGGGGAGCTGTTTTTT.

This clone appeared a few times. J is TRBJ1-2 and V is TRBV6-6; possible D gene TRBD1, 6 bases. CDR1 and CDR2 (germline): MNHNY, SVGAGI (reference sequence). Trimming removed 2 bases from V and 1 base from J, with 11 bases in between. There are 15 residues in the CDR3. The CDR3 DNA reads TGTGCCAGCAGTTACGTGGGACAAAGTAACTATGGCTACACCTTC. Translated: CASSYVGQSNYGYTF.

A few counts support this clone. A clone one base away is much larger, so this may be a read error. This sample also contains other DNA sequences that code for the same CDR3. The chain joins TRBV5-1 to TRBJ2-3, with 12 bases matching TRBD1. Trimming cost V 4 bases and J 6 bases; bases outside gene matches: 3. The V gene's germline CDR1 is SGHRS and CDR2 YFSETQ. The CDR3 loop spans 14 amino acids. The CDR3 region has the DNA TGCGCCAGCAGCCAGGGACAGGGGGCGGATACGCAGTATTTT. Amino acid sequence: CASSQGQGADTQYF. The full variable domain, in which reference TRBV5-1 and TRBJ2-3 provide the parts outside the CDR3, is KAGVTQTPRYLIKTRGQQVTLSCSPISGHRSVSWYQQTPGQGLQFLFEYFSETQRNKGNFPGRFSGRQFSNSRSEMNVSTLELGDSALYLCASSQGQGADTQYFGPGTRLTVL.

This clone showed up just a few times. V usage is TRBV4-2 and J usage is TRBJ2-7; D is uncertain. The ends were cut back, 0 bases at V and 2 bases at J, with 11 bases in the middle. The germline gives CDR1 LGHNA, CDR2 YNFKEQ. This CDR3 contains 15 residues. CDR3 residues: CASSQDVVSAYEQYF. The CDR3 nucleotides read TGTGCCAGCAGCCAAGATGTCGTGTCAGCCTACGAGCAGTACTTC.

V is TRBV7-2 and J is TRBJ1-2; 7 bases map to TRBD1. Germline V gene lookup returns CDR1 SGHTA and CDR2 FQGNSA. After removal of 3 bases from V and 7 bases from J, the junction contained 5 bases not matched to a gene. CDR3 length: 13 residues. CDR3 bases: TGTGCCAGCAGCTTCACAGGGGCTCTTGGCTACACCTTC. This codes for CASSFTGALGYTF.